This entry lists 26 T cell receptor beta chains sequenced from one sample in a study of CD8 T cells in ankylosing spondylitis. Study-wide findings and caveats: What seemed typical of ankylosing spondylitis blood was a TCR beta motif built from roughly eight highly homologous variants.

TCRdb itself ran the 5' RACE reads through MiXCR, one entry per CDR3 protein. In the table there are 250,000 to 350,000 distinct CDR3 sequences, roughly 8% of which are singletons. Antigens for these TCRs are unknown. Sequenced material: blood, either unsorted or a sorted T cell fraction (not recorded which). These receptors all stem from a male donor with ankylosing spondylitis.

This clonotype was seen a handful of times. The gene calls are TRBV7-8 and TRBJ2-1; D not certain. The V gene lost 8 bases and the J gene lost 7 bases, with 12 bases spanning the gap. CDR3 length equals 12 residues. The germline V gene has CDR1 SGHVS and CDR2 FQNEAQ. This CDR3 is CASLEARNEQFF. In nucleotides, the CDR3 is TGTGCCAGCCTCGAGGCCCGAAATGAGCAGTTCTTC.

In this sample, this clonotype turned up a few times. The chain carries TRBV29-1 and TRBJ2-1, with D possibly being TRBD1 (6 bases). Per germline, CDR1 SQVTM and CDR2 ANQGSEA. Trimming stripped 8 bases from V and 14 bases from J, with 19 bases between. The length of the CDR3 is 11 residues. The CDR3, as DNA: TGCAGCAAGGGGCACGGTGAGGGGGAGTTCTTC. Its translation: CSKGHGEGEFF.

CDR3 nucleotide sequence: TGCAGCGGACAGCCAACAGGGGGAAATGAGCAGTTCTTC. Protein: CSGQPTGGNEQFF. The chain couples TRBV29-1 to TRBJ2-1; TRBD1 matches 8 bases. CDR3 length equals 13 residues. Germline assignment: CDR1 SQVTM and CDR2 ANQGSEA. Trimming at V came to 7 bases and at J to 7 bases, leaving 9 bases not matched to a gene.

This clonotype has just a few counts. V gene TRBV9 combines with J gene TRBJ2-3; possibly TRBD2 for D (6 bases). V shed 2 bases and J shed 0 bases, with 10 bases lying between them. CDR3 length: 15 amino acids. Germline CDR1 SGDLS, CDR2 YYNGEE. The CDR3 DNA follows: TGTGCCAGCAGCGTTCGGGCGGGAAGCACAGATACGCAGTATTTT. This gives the protein CASSVRAGSTDTQYF.

In its sample, this clonotype was seen many times. CDR3: CASSLLFGTWQAGEQYF. The CDR3 region has the DNA TGTGCCAGCAGTTTATTGTTCGGAACATGGCAGGCTGGGGAGCAGTACTTC. The gene calls are TRBV27 and TRBJ2-7; D is undetermined. From germline, CDR1 is MNHEY and CDR2 SMNVEV (reference sequence). CDR3 length: 17 residues. Trimming took off 1 base at V and 7 bases at J, with 23 bases between the two ends.

The rearrangement uses TRBV11-3 and TRBJ2-1; TRBD1 agrees at 7 bases. Trimming removed 5 bases from V and 8 bases from J; junction bases left unmatched: 9. There are 14 residues in the CDR3. Germline CDR1 is SGHNT and CDR2 is YENEEA. The CDR3 DNA sequence: TGTGCCAGCAGCCCGGGCAGGGGGATGGATGAGCAGTTCTTC. It yields the protein CASSPGRGMDEQFF.

The genes are TRBV5-5 and TRBJ1-1, with 7 bases matching TRBD1. CDR3 size: 14 residues. Germline V CDR1 and CDR2: SGHKS, YYEKEE (reference sequence). Germline trimming cut 1 base from V and 5 bases from J; bases unmatched to any gene: 5. The CDR3 spells CASSLQWTGTEAFF. CDR3 sequence (DNA): TGTGCCAGCAGCTTGCAGTGGACAGGAACTGAAGCTTTCTTT. Based on the CDR3 plus reference TRBV5-5 and TRBJ1-1, the full variable domain is DAGVTQSPTHLIKTRGQQVTLRCSPISGHKSVSWYQQVLGQGPQFIFQYYEKEERGRGNFPDRFSARQFPNYSSELNVNALLLGDSALYLCASSLQWTGTEAFFGQGTRLTVV.

This clonotype showed up many times. The chain recombines TRBV19 with TRBJ2-1; 8 bases agree with TRBD1. V shed 6 bases and J 5 bases; nucleotides not matched to a gene: 9. This CDR3 is 15 amino acids long. Germline CDR1 LNHDA, CDR2 SQIVND (reference sequence). CDR3 sequence (DNA): TGTGCCAGTAGGGGCCCCAGGGGGCTCAACAATGAGCAGTTCTTC. This gives the protein CASRGPRGLNNEQFF. Supplemented by reference TRBV19 and TRBJ2-1, the full variable domain reads DGGITQSPKYLFRKEGQNVTLSCEQNLNHDAMYWYRQDPGQGLRLIYYSQIVNDFQKGDIAEGYSVSREKKESFPLTVTSAQKNPTAFYLCASRGPRGLNNEQFFGPGTRLTVL.

In this sample, this clonotype turned up many times. This chain uses TRBV6-2 or TRBV6-3 with TRBJ1-2; a possible D gene is TRBD1 (5 bases). Trimming took 8 bases from V and 3 from J, leaving 16 bases between them. The CDR3 is 14 amino acids. Looked up from germline, CDR1 is MNHEY and CDR2 is SVGEGT. The DNA of the CDR3 is TGTGCCAGCGGCCGAATCGGCAGGGACTATGGCTACACCTTC. Amino acid sequence: CASGRIGRDYGYTF.

This clonotype was detected ten times or more. V gene TRBV7-9 combines with J gene TRBJ2-7, with 8 bases identical to TRBD1. The germline V gene has CDR1 SEHNR and CDR2 FQNEAQ (reference sequence). The CDR3 spans 13 residues. Trimming at V came to 1 base and at J to 6 bases, leaving 2 bases not matched to a gene. CDR3 DNA sequence: TGTGCCAGCAGCTTAGGGACAGGGTTCGAGCAGTACTTC. Protein sequence: CASSLGTGFEQYF.

The chain employs TRBV9 and TRBJ2-1, with 10 bases that match TRBD1. The CDR3 spans 15 residues. Per the germline V gene, CDR1 is SGDLS and CDR2 is YYNGEE. Losses at the gene ends were 3 bases for V and 1 base for J; bases not matched to a gene: 1. The CDR3 is CASSEGQGSYNEQFF. The CDR3 DNA is TGTGCCAGCAGCGAGGGACAGGGGTCCTACAATGAGCAGTTCTTC.

The chain has TRBV11-3 and TRBJ1-4; unclear D gene. The germline V gene has CDR1 SGHNT and CDR2 YENEEA. Between the trimmed V and J ends, which lost 6 bases and 5 bases, there was a span of 13 bases. This CDR3 is 14 amino acids long. The CDR3 protein is CASRPKKRNEKLFF. CDR3 bases: TGTGCCAGCAGACCCAAGAAACGGAATGAAAAACTGTTTTTT.

The rearrangement joins TRBV2 to TRBJ2-1, with D possibly being TRBD2 (6 bases). Between the trimmed V and J ends, which lost 10 bases and 0 bases, there was a span of 16 bases. This CDR3 contains 15 residues. Germline V gene sequence: CDR1 SNHLY, CDR2 FYNNEI. CDR3 nucleotide sequence: TGTGCCACCCCTCGGGAGAAAAGCTCCTACAATGAGCAGTTCTTC. Protein product: CATPREKSSYNEQFF. Filled out from reference TRBV2 and TRBJ2-1, the complete variable domain reads EPEVTQTPSHQVTQMGQEVILRCVPISNHLYFYWYRQILGQKVEFLVSFYNNEISEKSEIFDDQFSVERPDGSNFTLKIRSTKLEDSAMYFCATPREKSSYNEQFFGPGTRLTVL.

This chain uses TRBV18 with TRBJ1-1; D ambiguous. The CDR3 totals 12 residues. The V end lost 4 bases, the J end lost 8 bases, and 11 bases lay between the germline ends. CDR1 KGHSH and CDR2 LQKENI come from the germline V gene. The CDR3 region is CASSLLSTEAFF. DNA for the CDR3: TGTGCCAGCTCACTGCTGAGCACAGAAGCTTTCTTT.

This clonotype was counted only a few times. The chain has TRBV5-1 and TRBJ2-5; possibly TRBD1 for D (5 bases). CDR1 and CDR2 from the germline V gene are SGHRS and YFSETQ. The CDR3 has 14 amino acids. Trimming shortened V by 2 bases and J by 5 bases, and 13 bases separated the two germline ends. CDR3 in DNA: TGCGCCAGCAGCTTTGCCAGGGCGATGGAGACCCAGTACTTC. Its translation is CASSFARAMETQYF.

This clonotype was detected ten times or more. This sequence joins TRBV2 and TRBJ2-7; 9 nucleotides agree with TRBD2. The CDR3 covers 17 residues. The germline gives CDR1 SNHLY, CDR2 FYNNEI. V lost 8 bases and J lost 0; bases outside the gene matches: 14. The CDR3 DNA reads TGTGCCAGCGTCCCTAGCGGGATAGGCCCGAGCTCCTACGAGCAGTACTTC. This encodes CASVPSGIGPSSYEQYF.

This clonotype occurred many times. The V gene is TRBV4-3, the J gene TRBJ2-3; maybe TRBD2 (5 bases). The CDR3 has 16 residues. V was shortened by 0 bases and J by 6 bases, with 16 bases between the two germline ends. Germline assignment: CDR1 LGHNA and CDR2 YSLEER. CDR3 protein: CASSQEGTGSGDTQYF. The CDR3, as DNA: TGCGCCAGCAGCCAAGAGGGAACGGGAAGCGGCGATACGCAGTATTTT.

V is TRBV7-2 and J is TRBJ1-5; a weak D match, TRBD1 (6 bases). The CDR3 contains 12 residues. CDR1 is SGHTA and CDR2 is FQGNSA in the germline V gene. The germline V and J ends were trimmed by 4 bases and 9 bases, with 10 bases remaining between them. Here the CDR3 reads CASSSGAGPQHF. CDR3 nucleotides: TGTGCCAGCAGCTCAGGGGCCGGGCCCCAGCATTTT.

The chain carries TRBV4-3 and TRBJ2-5, with D perhaps TRBD1 (6 bases). The CDR3 runs to 15 residues. Germline CDR1 and CDR2: LGHNA and YSLEER. Trimming stripped 5 bases from V and 5 bases from J, with 18 bases between. DNA of the CDR3: TGCGCCAGCAGCTTAGGGCAGGGGCGGGTTGAGACCCAGTACTTC. This gives the protein CASSLGQGRVETQYF.

Many counts were recorded for this clonotype. The V gene is TRBV5-1, the J gene TRBJ2-1; D not certain. Germline values: CDR1 SGHRS, CDR2 YFSETQ. The ends were cut back, 2 bases at V and 4 bases at J, with 13 bases in the middle. The CDR3 is 15 residues long. The CDR3 region is CASSFEIRVYNEQFF. The DNA of the CDR3 is TGCGCCAGCAGCTTCGAAATTAGGGTATACAATGAGCAGTTCTTC.

The CDR3 region has the DNA TGCGCCAGCAGCTTTACTAGAGGGTACAATGAGCAGTTCTTC. Its translation: CASSFTRGYNEQFF. V and J are TRBV5-1 and TRBJ2-1; D may be TRBD2 (5 bases). Trimming shortened V by 2 bases and J by 4 bases, and 10 bases separated the two germline ends. The V gene's germline CDR1 is SGHRS and CDR2 YFSETQ. There are 14 residues in the CDR3.

Only a few counts were recorded for this clonotype. The chain links TRBV7-9 to TRBJ2-7; no clear D. Germline assignment: CDR1 SEHNR and CDR2 FQNEAQ (reference sequence). V was pared by 1 base and J by 2 bases, with 9 bases between. The CDR3 extends over 14 amino acids. The CDR3 nucleotides are TGTGCCAGCAGCTTAGTCCCCCGGGCCTACGAGCAGTACTTC. Encoded protein: CASSLVPRAYEQYF.

This clonotype was seen more than once but under ten times. The chain couples TRBV29-1 to TRBJ2-3, with D perhaps assigned TRBD1 or TRBD2 (5 bases each). V lost 5 bases to trimming and J lost 5 bases, with 11 bases between them. Germline CDR1 reads SQVTM; CDR2 reads ANQGSEA. The CDR3 totals 12 residues. The CDR3 is CSVLTGRDTQYF. For the CDR3, the DNA is TGCAGCGTTCTCACGGGGCGAGATACGCAGTATTTT.

A few counts support this clonotype. The genes are TRBV29-1 and TRBJ1-1; D is unresolved. V dropped 2 bases and J dropped 4 bases, with 5 bases sitting between them. CDR1 and CDR2 (germline): SQVTM, ANQGSEA. This CDR3 region has 11 residues. The CDR3: CSVESGTEAFF. The CDR3 DNA sequence: TGCAGCGTTGAAAGTGGCACTGAAGCTTTCTTT.

A few counts support this clonotype. CDR3 residues: CASSQSASGFNERFF. The DNA for the CDR3 is TGTGCCAGCAGCCAATCGGCTAGCGGATTCAATGAGCGTTTCTTC. The chain has TRBV3-1 and TRBJ2-1, with 7 positions matching TRBD2. Germline CDR1 reads LGHDT; CDR2 reads YNNKEL (reference sequence). J was trimmed by 16 bases and V by 2 bases; bases with no gene match: 17. CDR3 size: 15 residues.

The rearrangement joins TRBV20-1 to TRBJ1-1; D unresolved. This CDR3 spans 15 amino acids. Trimming removed 4 bases at V and 0 bases at J, with 15 bases between. In germline, CDR1 is DFQATT, CDR2 SNEGSKA (reference sequence). As DNA, the CDR3 is TGCAGTGCTAAACACCCCGTCGGCATGAACACTGAAGCTTTCTTT. Protein sequence: CSAKHPVGMNTEAFF.